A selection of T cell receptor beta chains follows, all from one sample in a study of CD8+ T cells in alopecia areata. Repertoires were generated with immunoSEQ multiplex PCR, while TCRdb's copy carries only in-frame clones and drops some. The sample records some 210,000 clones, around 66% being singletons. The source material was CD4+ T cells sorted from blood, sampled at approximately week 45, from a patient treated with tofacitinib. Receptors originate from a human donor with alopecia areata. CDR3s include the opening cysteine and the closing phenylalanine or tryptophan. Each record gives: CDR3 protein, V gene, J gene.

CDR3: CASKAAGTGSDTQYF
V: TRBV4-1
J: TRBJ2-3

CDR3: CASSEGFSSSYNEQFF
V: TRBV10-1
J: TRBJ2-1

CDR3: CSVEEGFRYGYTF
V: TRBV29-1
J: TRBJ1-2

CDR3: CASSWGGYGYTF
V: TRBV5-1
J: TRBJ1-2

CDR3: CASRPPPRLAGGNEQFF
V: TRBV2
J: TRBJ2-1

CDR3: CASSLGQGAFF
V: TRBV14
J: TRBJ1-1

CDR3: CASSHNQGVGAKNIQYF
V: TRBV27
J: TRBJ2-4

CDR3: CASSLSPPGNEQYF
V: TRBV27
J: TRBJ2-7

CDR3: CASTSDLVSEFF
V: TRBV7-9
J: TRBJ2-1

CDR3: CSVFKGSPYEQYF
V: TRBV29-1
J: TRBJ2-7

CDR3: CSVGQAPNYGYTF
V: TRBV29-1
J: TRBJ1-2

CDR3: CASSLSTGGAGANVLTF
V: TRBV7-2
J: TRBJ2-6

CDR3: CASSPTFFRNTEAFF
V: TRBV27
J: TRBJ1-1

CDR3: CASSENRGKETQYF
V: TRBV5-1
J: TRBJ2-5

CDR3: CASSLGSAGGTDTQYF
V: TRBV11-2
J: TRBJ2-3

CDR3: CASSNRPGTASGNTIYF
V: TRBV7-2
J: TRBJ1-3

CDR3: CAWSVGLASGVGDTQYF
V: TRBV30
J: TRBJ2-3

CDR3: CASSLSTGRDYGYTF
V: TRBV28
J: TRBJ1-2

CDR3: CASSPFLLASEQFF
V: TRBV9
J: TRBJ2-1

CDR3: CAFGGGDNQPQHF
V: TRBV30
J: TRBJ1-5

CDR3: CASGPVGGTIGYEQYF
V: TRBV19
J: TRBJ2-7

CDR3: CASSVDPLGRAGEAFF
V: TRBV9
J: TRBJ1-1

CDR3: CASSYSGTESNQPQHF
V: TRBV7-2
J: TRBJ1-5

CDR3: CATSRPKGQGSVASF
V: TRBV15
J: TRBJ2-7

CDR3: CASSSFLQRGYEQYF
V: TRBV6-1
J: TRBJ2-7

CDR3: CASSPSSGRSYNEQFF
V: TRBV2
J: TRBJ2-1

CDR3: CASSQEDVAGGHNEQFF
V: TRBV4-2
J: TRBJ2-1

CDR3: CASRGQGTGELFF
V: TRBV6-6
J: TRBJ2-2

CDR3: CASSLFGLESGANVLTF
V: TRBV27
J: TRBJ2-6

CDR3: CASSEIGQDPRGEQYF
V: TRBV25-1
J: TRBJ2-7

CDR3: CASSRRTAGNTIYF
V: TRBV5-6
J: TRBJ1-3

CDR3: CRDYEQYF
V: TRBV20-1
J: TRBJ2-7

CDR3: CASSFAGLSASPLHF
V: TRBV5-1
J: TRBJ1-6

CDR3: CASSLSENTEAFF
V: TRBV7-3
J: TRBJ1-1

CDR3: CAWSRGTEKLFF
V: TRBV30
J: TRBJ1-4

CDR3: CASRTRRTPDNEQFF
V: TRBV2
J: TRBJ2-1

CDR3: CAWEVYKATEAFF
V: TRBV30
J: TRBJ1-1

CDR3: CASSILAGQETQYF
V: TRBV5-1
J: TRBJ2-5

CDR3: CASSPLAGLNTGELFF
V: TRBV7-9
J: TRBJ2-2

CDR3: CAGPRQGNYGYTF
V: TRBV30
J: TRBJ1-2

CDR3: CASSLSFILTGTANEKLFF
V: TRBV27
J: TRBJ1-4

CDR3: CASSRQDRRDTQYF
V: TRBV5-4
J: TRBJ2-3

CDR3: CSVLEIAGGEQFF
V: TRBV29-1
J: TRBJ2-1

CDR3: CASSVDRGTYGYTF
V: TRBV9
J: TRBJ1-2

CDR3: CAISDPGLNSPLHF
V: TRBV10-3
J: TRBJ1-6

CDR3: CASSLGRGSGEQFF
V: TRBV11-3
J: TRBJ2-1

CDR3: CACLPPSGYTF
V: TRBV30
J: TRBJ1-2

CDR3: CAWSAVGNYGYTF
V: TRBV30
J: TRBJ1-2

CDR3: CAWSVRREETQYF
V: TRBV30
J: TRBJ2-5

CDR3: CASSPDRGSRVFYEQYF
V: TRBV4-3
J: -

CDR3: CASSRGGGQYF
V: TRBV11-2
J: TRBJ2-3

CDR3: CASSPRTGLKTGELFF
V: TRBV7-2
J: TRBJ2-2